This TCR beta chain originates from a study of a mutant IDH1 vaccine in newly diagnosed glioma. Germline V gives CDR1 MNHNS, CDR2 SASEGT. The CDR3 is 14 residues long. Trimming stripped 4 bases from V and 7 bases from J, with 13 bases between. Generated by immunoSEQ multiplex PCR, the TCRdb table keeps only in-frame clones and is missing some. This repertoire shows tens of thousands of clones, approximately 89% found once; its top ten account for 9.2%. Time point of the sample: baseline, week 1 (first vaccination visit). Treatment in this sample: pre-vaccination baseline after standard-of-care therapy.

The source was PBMCs, collected from a glioma patient treated with radiotherapy, temozolomide or both. This sequence originates from a man aged 25 to 40 with glioma. J is TRBJ1-4 and V is TRBV6-1; no clear D. CDR3 sequence reads: CASSGSASGEKLFF. The DNA of the CDR3 is TGTGCCAGCAGTGGAAGTGCCTCCGGTGAAAAACTGTTTTTT.